The clone carrying this TCR beta chain was observed a handful of times. Subjects aged 18 to 65 presented with newly diagnosed hyperthyroidism of less than 2 months' duration. A patient was excluded if there was uncontrolled infection, other autoimmune disease, pregnancy or lactation. Thyroid ultrasound, orbital computed tomography, clinical symptoms, and serum thyroxine and TRAb underpinned diagnoses. The sample is drawn from a study of T cells in Graves' hyperthyroidism and ophthalmopathy. The germline V gene has CDR1 MNHEY and CDR2 SVGAGI. The CDR3 extends over 18 amino acids. V was cut by 0 bases and J by 12 bases, with 27 bases left in between. The TCR beta CDR3 regions underwent amplification using RNA transcripts as the source. Primed by the HTBI set, a first-round RT-PCR was run on the TCR CDR3. TCRdb redid the calling of the multiplex PCR reads with MiXCR, one entry per CDR3 protein. The sample gives about 180,000 distinct CDR3 sequences, over 15% of which show up once; about 31% is in the top ten.

This chain connects TRBV6-5 to TRBJ2-1; D is perhaps TRBD1 (6 bases). The sequencing input was blood. The source of this sequence is a woman aged 45-65 years with Graves' hyperthyroidism. Written as DNA, the CDR3 is TGTGCCAGCAGTTACTCGGGTGCACCCGGGACAAGGGGGTCTGGGCAGTTCTTC. Translated: CASSYSGAPGTRGSGQFF.